The source of this T cell receptor beta chain is a study of shared clonotypes between healthy human individuals. Study information: For every donor, three CD4 naive, three CD4 memory, two CD8 naive and one CD8 memory plates were used.

The naive CD8 population came from CD45RO-negative cells selected for CCR7, without terminally differentiated effector memory CD45RA+ cells. In this sample, this clone turned up once. Only in-frame clones appear in the TCRdb table, and some are missing; sequencing was by immunoSEQ multiplex PCR. The table includes about 680,000 clones, around 92% detected once. Material for sequencing was naive CD8+ T cells sorted from blood. This TCR was recovered from a man aged 25-45 years in good health.

The CDR3 protein is CASSEGLAGSTDTQYF. CDR3 DNA: TGTGCCAGCAGTGAGGGACTAGCGGGTAGCACAGATACGCAGTATTTT. The rearrangement uses TRBV5-4 and TRBJ2-3, with 12 bases that match TRBD2. The CDR3 is made up of 16 amino acids. CDR1 and CDR2 from the germline V gene are SGHNT and YYREEE (reference sequence). The trim removed 5 bases at V and 0 bases at J, leaving 4 bases unmatched.